The 16 T cell receptor beta chains below were found in one sample sequenced in a study of blood T cells in healthy people across ages. The authors ran a second PCR of about 7 to 12 cycles using a sample-barcoded 5' primer and a J-beta primer mix. TCRdb used MiXCR to reprocess the 5' RACE reads, holding one entry per CDR3 protein. The sample includes 800,000 to 1,300,000 distinct CDR3 sequences, under 30% of them seen just once. These sequences were also reported in another study, on T cells of mothers and their children.

The specimen was blood. Receptors originate from a girl aged 2-15 years in good health.

This clonotype was counted only a few times. The rearrangement links TRBV11-2 to TRBJ2-1; 9 nucleotides match TRBD1. The CDR3 is made up of 15 amino acids. The V gene end was trimmed by 4 bases and the J gene end by 9 bases; junction bases not matched to a gene: 10. Germline V CDR1 and CDR2: SGHAT, FQNNGV. For the CDR3, the DNA is TGTGCCAGCAGCTCGAACAGGGGGCGAGGGGGTGAGCAGTTCTTC. Translating it yields CASSSNRGRGGEQFF.

V is TRBV4-1 and J is TRBJ2-1, with D perhaps TRBD1 or TRBD2 (5 bases each). The V end lost 0 bases, the J end lost 7 bases, and 19 bases lay between the germline ends. Per the germline V gene, CDR1 is MGHRA and CDR2 is YSYEKL. The CDR3 is 17 amino acids. The DNA of the CDR3 is TGCGCCAGCAGCCAAGATTCGGACGAGGGGCCGGCGAATGAGCAGTTCTTC. It codes for CASSQDSDEGPANEQFF.

In regard to this clonotype: This may arise from a read error, as a much more abundant clone is one base away. This chain joins TRBV6-2 or TRBV6-3 and TRBJ2-1; D is possibly TRBD1 (6 bases). Germline values: CDR1 MNHEY, CDR2 SVGEGT. The CDR3 loop spans 11 amino acids. V was shortened by 7 bases and J by 8 bases, with 9 bases between the two germline ends. CDR3 nucleotide sequence: TGTGCCAGCACCCAGGGGTATGAGCAGTTCTTC. The encoded protein is CASTQGYEQFF.

In this sample, this clonotype turned up a few times. The chain joins TRBV12-5 to TRBJ2-5; TRBD1 matches at 7 bases. The CDR3 sequence is 14 residues long. V lost 5 bases, J lost 5 bases, and 8 bases stayed unmatched. The germline V gene encodes CDR1 LGHNT and CDR2 FRNRAP. Here the CDR3 DNA reads TGTGCTAGTGGTCCACCGGACAGGCGGGAGACCCAGTACTTC. It is translated as CASGPPDRRETQYF.

This clonotype was recorded a few times. This sequence joins TRBV29-1 and TRBJ2-5; D might be TRBD1 (6 bases). The CDR3 sequence is 14 residues long. Trimming cost V 7 bases and J 5 bases, with 20 bases left between them. Germline loops: CDR1 SQVTM, CDR2 ANQGSEA. Here the CDR3 DNA reads TGCAGCGCCGTCCGGCAGGGGCGGTGGGAGACCCAGTACTTC. The encoded protein is CSAVRQGRWETQYF.

This clonotype was counted between two and nine times. A read error may produce the germline difference seen at one junction end. This chain uses TRBV4-2 with TRBJ2-5, with TRBD1 identical over 9 bases. The CDR3 runs to 15 residues. Germline loops: CDR1 LGHNA, CDR2 YNFKEQ. The CDR3 is CACSQGMDRGETQYF. CDR3 DNA sequence: TGTGCCTGCAGCCAGGGGATGGACAGGGGAGAGACCCAGTACTTC.

This chain connects TRBV29-1 to TRBJ2-3; possible D gene TRBD2, 6 bases. V lost 3 bases and J 5 bases, leaving 15 bases between the germline ends. The CDR3 spans 14 residues. Per the germline V gene, CDR1 is SQVTM and CDR2 is ANQGSEA. The CDR3 DNA is TGCAGCGTTGACCTGCTAGCGATGATAGATACGCAGTATTTT. Residues: CSVDLLAMIDTQYF.

V and J are TRBV7-8 and TRBJ2-3, with 7 bases that match TRBD2. The J segment lost 6 bases and the V segment lost 1 base, leaving 1 base of the junction unmatched. CDR1 is SGHVS and CDR2 is FQNEAQ in the germline V gene. The CDR3 totals 13 residues. This CDR3 reads CASSLGDYDTQYF. Written as DNA, the CDR3 is TGTGCCAGCAGCTTAGGGGACTATGATACGCAGTATTTT.

A few counts support this clonotype. The V gene is TRBV12-3 or TRBV12-4, the J gene TRBJ2-7; D remains ambiguous. Deletions cut 8 bases from V and 4 bases from J, with 15 bases between. The CDR3 extends over 13 amino acids. As DNA, the CDR3 is TGTGCCAGCGGTAGGACCGGGCAATACGAGCAGTACTTC. Encoded protein: CASGRTGQYEQYF.

The chain uses TRBV20-1 and TRBJ2-1, with D hard to call. The J call is uncertain, as TRBJ2-7 better fits the DNA end. The CDR3 extends over 15 amino acids. The V gene's germline CDR1 is DFQATT and CDR2 SNEGSKA (reference sequence). The CDR3 here is CSAGAFTSGPSEQYF. In DNA, the CDR3 is TGCAGTGCTGGAGCCTTTACCTCTGGGCCTTCCGAGCAGTACTTC.

There are a few counts of this clonotype. This chain connects TRBV6-1 to TRBJ1-1, with D unclear. This CDR3 is 14 amino acids long. Germline lookup yields CDR1 MNHNS and CDR2 SASEGT. V was clipped by 4 bases and J by 1 base, with 10 bases between them. CDR3 residues: CASSAWAGNTEAFF. CDR3 nucleotide sequence: TGTGCCAGCAGTGCGTGGGCGGGGAACACTGAAGCTTTCTTT.

J is TRBJ2-5 and V is TRBV12-3 or TRBV12-4; either TRBD1 or TRBD2 may fit D (5 bases each). V shed 5 bases and J shed 0 bases, with 10 bases lying between them. The CDR3 extends over 14 amino acids. The CDR3, as DNA: TGTGCCAGCAGTGCCGGGGACCACCAAGAGACCCAGTACTTC. It translates to CASSAGDHQETQYF.

Regarding this clonotype: This may arise from a read error, as a much more abundant clone is one base away. The chain couples TRBV6-1 to TRBJ2-7; D gene unclear. Deletions cut 4 bases from V and 3 bases from J, with 7 bases between. From germline, CDR1 is MNHNS and CDR2 SASEGT. The CDR3 is 12 amino acids. CDR3 coding DNA: TGTGCCAGCAGTGGACCGGGCTACGAGCAGTACTTC. It specifies CASSGPGYEQYF.

The chain employs TRBV6-1 and TRBJ1-6, with D tentatively TRBD1 (5 bases). The germline CDR1 and CDR2 sequences are MNHNS and SASEGT. This CDR3 comprises 14 residues. Between the trimmed V and J ends, which lost 2 bases and 9 bases, there was a span of 11 bases. The CDR3 nucleotides are TGTGCCAGCAGTGAATCGTCGGGGGTTTCACCCCTCCACTTT. This sequence encodes CASSESSGVSPLHF.

This clonotype was observed at least ten times. The chain is built from TRBV7-3 and TRBJ2-3; TRBD2 agrees at 9 bases. V lost 0 bases and J lost 6; bases outside the gene matches: 4. Germline V gene lookup returns CDR1 SGHTA and CDR2 FQGTGA. This CDR3 region has 15 residues. DNA for the CDR3: TGTGCCAGCAGCTTAACCGCGGGAGGGCTGGATACGCAGTATTTT. It specifies CASSLTAGGLDTQYF.

The chain links TRBV27 to TRBJ1-4; D remains ambiguous. The germline V and J ends were trimmed by 3 bases and 5 bases, with 13 bases remaining between them. In germline, CDR1 is MNHEY, CDR2 SMNVEV (reference sequence). The CDR3 has 15 residues. Here the CDR3 DNA reads TGTGCCAGCAGTTTGGTCAGATCGGGCAATGAAAAACTGTTTTTT. As protein: CASSLVRSGNEKLFF. Full variable domain (rest looked up from reference TRBV27 and TRBJ1-4): EAQVTQNPRYLITVTGKKLTVTCSQNMNHEYMSWYRQDPGLGLRQIYYSMNVEVTDKGDVPEGYKVSRKEKRNFPLILESPSPNQTSLYFCASSLVRSGNEKLFFGSGTQLSVL.